A single TCR beta chain is shown here with its context. Its antigen is not identified. This sample was included in a study of vaccination and CD4 T cells after COVID-19. Study details: Overlapping spike peptides of SARS-CoV-2, HCoV-NL63, HCoV-OC43 and HCoV-229E stimulated the cells.

Sequencing of DNA taken from cultured CD4+ T cells relied on the Oncomine TCR Beta short-read assay. It was from cultured CD4+ T cells that genomic DNA was extracted. TCRdb analysed the PCR reads with MiXCR anew, one entry per CDR3 protein. Of about 15,000 distinct CDR3 sequences listed, roughly a fifth are singletons. The study, taken as a whole, reports: Among reactive clones from convalescent patients, a median roughly 88% appeared only post-vaccination.

Documented treatment: approximately nine-day PBMC culture with coronavirus spike peptide pools or control peptides (ViraFEST assay). TCRs were sequenced by ViraFEST after antigen-specific T cells had been expanded with peptide pools. The sequence derives from a human donor who received a COVID-19 vaccine. Specimen: CD4+ T cells from blood, cultured in vitro, collected before SARS-CoV-2 vaccination.

CDR3 amino acids: CASSIGHRDQPQHF. The CDR3 DNA follows: TGTGCCAGTAGTATAGGACATCGAGACCAGCCCCAGCATTTT. This chain uses TRBV19 with TRBJ1-5; D is undetermined. Looked up from germline, CDR1 is LNHDA and CDR2 is SQIVND (reference sequence). The CDR3 is 14 amino acids. The V end lost 1 base, the J end lost 7 bases, and 11 bases lay between the germline ends.